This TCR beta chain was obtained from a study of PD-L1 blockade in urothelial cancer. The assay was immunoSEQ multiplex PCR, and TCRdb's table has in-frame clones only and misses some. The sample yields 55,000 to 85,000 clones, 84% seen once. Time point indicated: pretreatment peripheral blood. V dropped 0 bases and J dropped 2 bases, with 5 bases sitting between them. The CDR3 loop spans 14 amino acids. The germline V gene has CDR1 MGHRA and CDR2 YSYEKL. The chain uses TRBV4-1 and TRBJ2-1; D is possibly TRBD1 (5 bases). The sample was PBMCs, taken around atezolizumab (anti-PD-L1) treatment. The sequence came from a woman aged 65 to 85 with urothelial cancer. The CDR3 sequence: CASSQEGAYNEQFF. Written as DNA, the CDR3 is TGCGCCAGCAGCCAAGAAGGGGCCTACAATGAGCAGTTCTTC.